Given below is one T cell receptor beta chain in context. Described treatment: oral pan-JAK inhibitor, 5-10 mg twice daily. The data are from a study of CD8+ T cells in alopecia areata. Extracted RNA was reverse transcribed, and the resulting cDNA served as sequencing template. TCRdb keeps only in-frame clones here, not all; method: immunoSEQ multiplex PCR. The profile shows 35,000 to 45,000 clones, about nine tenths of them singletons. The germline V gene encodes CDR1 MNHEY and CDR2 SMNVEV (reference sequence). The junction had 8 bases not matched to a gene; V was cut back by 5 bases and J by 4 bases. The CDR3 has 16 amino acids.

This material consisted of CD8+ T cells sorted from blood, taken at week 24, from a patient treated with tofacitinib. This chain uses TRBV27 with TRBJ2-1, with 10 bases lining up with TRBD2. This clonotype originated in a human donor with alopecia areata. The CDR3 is CASSPMLAGVYNEQFF. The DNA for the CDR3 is TGTGCCAGCAGTCCCATGCTAGCGGGGGTTTACAATGAGCAGTTCTTC.